This T cell receptor beta chain was identified during a study of T cell responses to AZD1222 COVID-19 vaccine. Notes on the study in general: Regions 160-218 and 743-854 held dominance among vaccine-associated CD4 TCRs, which spanned spike.

Details on this clone: Its antigen is not known.

Between the trimmed V and J ends, which lost 4 bases and 0 bases, there was a span of 6 bases. Germline CDR1 SGHVS, CDR2 FQNEAQ. CDR3 length: 13 residues. The assay was immunoSEQ multiplex PCR, and TCRdb's table has in-frame clones only and misses some. Among 180,000 or so clones listed, 94% were seen once. This clonotype was obtained from an adult in good health. The sequencing used peripheral blood, collected on day 0 of AZD1222 vaccination. The chain has TRBV7-8 and TRBJ1-2; a weak D match, TRBD1 (5 bases). CDR3 in amino acids: CASSSTANYGYTF. The DNA for the CDR3 is TGTGCCAGCAGCTCGACAGCTAACTATGGCTACACCTTC.